Listed below are T cell receptor beta chains from one sample, sequenced in a study of cytomegalovirus exposure and HLA in healthy donors. This table comes from immunoSEQ multiplex PCR, and its TCRdb copy is limited to in-frame clones, with some not included. This sample carries tens of thousands of clones, around 74% of them seen once, and the ten largest clones take around a tenth. The sample taken for sequencing was PBMCs. These receptor sequences come from a man aged 25-40 years in good health and CMV-seropositive. The CDR3 runs from the conserved cysteine through the conserved F or W. D genes are given only for firm matches. Not all rows give a size; the values are once, few, many and, for expanded clones, a class.

>-|TRBV5-4|TRBJ2-7|-
TGTGCCAGCAGCTTCCACAGTTCCTACGAGCAGTACTTC
CASSFHSSYEQYF
>-|TRBV7-3|TRBJ2-7|TRBD1
TGTGCCAGCAGTCGGGACAGAACCTACGAGCAGTACTTC
CASSRDRTYEQYF
>-|TRBV11-2|TRBJ2-7|TRBD2
TGTGCCAGCAGCCATAGCGGGGGAGGATCCTACGAGCAGTACTTC
CASSHSGGGSYEQYF
>few|TRBV2|TRBJ2-5|-
TGTGCCAGCAGTGGGGCTCAGACAATCCAAACCCAGTACTTC
CASSGAQTIQTQYF
>few|TRBV5-1|TRBJ1-3|-
TGCGCCAGCAGCTTGGCAGGCTCTGGAAACACCATATATTTT
CASSLAGSGNTIYF
>-|TRBV6-5|TRBJ2-3|-
TGTGCCAGCAGTTACTCAAGAGGGTCAGATACGCAGTATTTT
CASSYSRGSDTQYF
>-|TRBV27|TRBJ1-1|TRBD1
TGTGCCAGCAGGGCCCCTCTTCGGACAGGGTCGACCACTGAAGCTTTCTTT
CASRAPLRTGSTTEAFF
>-|TRBV30|TRBJ2-7|-
TGTGCCTGGAGTAGAGGGTATTCCTACGAGCAGTACTTC
CAWSRGYSYEQYF
>few|TRBV7-9|TRBJ1-1|-
TGTGCCAGCAGCTGGAGGGGTAACACTGAAGCTTTCTTT
CASSWRGNTEAFF
>few|TRBV4-3|TRBJ1-1|-
TGCGCCAGCAGCCTGACGATCGGAGGAACTGAAGCTTTCTTT
CASSLTIGGTEAFF
>-|TRBV15|TRBJ2-7|TRBD2
TGTGCCACCAGCAGAGAGGGGGGGGGCTCCTACGAGCAGTACTTC
CATSREGGGSYEQYF
>once|TRBV4-1|TRBJ2-2|TRBD2
TGCGCCAGCAGCCAATCGACTAGCGGGAAGCTGTTTTTT
CASSQSTSGKLFF
>-|TRBV23-1|TRBJ1-3|-
TGCGCCAGCAGTCAGGGGACTGGGAAATTCTCTGGAAACACCATATATTTT
CASSQGTGKFSGNTIYF
>-|TRBV30|TRBJ1-2|-
TGTGCCTGGACGGAAATCTGGGCGGAGGCCGTTAACTATGGCTACACCTTC
CAWTEIWAEAVNYGYTF
>-|TRBV28|TRBJ1-5|-
TGTGCCAGCAGTCCCGGCTCCCTACTGGGGCACCCCTATAGCAATCAGCCCCAGCATTTT
CASSPGSLLGHPYSNQPQHF
>-|TRBV21-1|TRBJ1-3|-
TGTGCCAGCAGCGCTTTCGTGGACAGAAGGTCTGAAAACACCATATATTTT
CASSAFVDRRSENTIYF
>-|TRBV13|TRBJ2-5|-
TGTGCCAGCAGCACTTCCACGCGGGGCATGGAGACCCAGTACTTC
CASSTSTRGMETQYF
>-|TRBV5-6|TRBJ1-2|-
TGTGCCAGCTACAGACAGAACTATGGCTACACCTTC
CASYRQNYGYTF